This is a list of T cell receptor beta chains from one sample in a study of vaccination and CD4 T cells after COVID-19. TCRdb re-called the PCR reads through MiXCR, storing one row per CDR3 protein. The sample contains thousands of distinct CDR3 sequences, roughly 30% of which appear only once. These receptors have no known antigen. Sequences were obtained from CD4+ T cells from blood, cultured in vitro. These receptors all come from a human donor in good health. CDR3s include the opening cysteine and the closing phenylalanine or tryptophan. A D gene is named only where the DNA matches it firmly. Clone size is not always given. Where it is, it says once, few, many or a class for expanded clones.

size,V,D,J,DNA,CDR3
NA,TRBV6-1,TRBD1,TRBJ1-4,TGTGCCAGCAGGACAGGGGGCTATGAAAAACTGTTTTTT,CASRTGGYEKLFF
NA,TRBV10-2,NA,TRBJ1-4,TGCGCCAGCAGGGGACATTCAGCAACTAATGAAAAACTGTTTTTT,CASRGHSATNEKLFF
NA,TRBV12-3/TRBV12-4,NA,TRBJ1-2,TGTGCCAGCAGTTTTCCTCCGGGGTATGTTGGCTACACCTTC,CASSFPPGYVGYTF
NA,TRBV20-1,NA,TRBJ2-1,TGCAGTGCCGAATCGTACAATGAGCAGTTCTTC,CSAESYNEQFF
NA,TRBV5-1,TRBD1,TRBJ1-2,TGCGCCAGCAGCCCCGGACAGGGCGAGGGCTACACCTTC,CASSPGQGEGYTF
NA,TRBV20-1,NA,TRBJ1-1,TGCAGTGCACCCTCTAGTATTGGGATGAACACTGAAGCTTTCTTT,CSAPSSIGMNTEAFF
NA,TRBV6-2/TRBV6-3,NA,TRBJ2-7,TGTGCCAGCAGTCAGGGAGCACAGGGCCCCTACGAGCAGTACTTC,CASSQGAQGPYEQYF
few,TRBV6-1,TRBD1,TRBJ2-5,TGTGCCAGCTCAAGGACAGGGCATTTAGAGACCCAGTACTTC,CASSRTGHLETQYF
NA,TRBV7-9,NA,TRBJ1-1,TGTGCCAGCAGCTTTACAGTGACGAACACTGAAGCTTTCTTT,CASSFTVTNTEAFF
few,TRBV24-1,TRBD1,TRBJ2-5,TGTGCCACCAGTGATTCCCCCCGGACAGGGGGAGAGACCCAGTACTTC,CATSDSPRTGGETQYF
NA,TRBV27,NA,TRBJ1-6,TGTGCCAGCGGTGCATATAATTCACCCCTCCACTTT,CASGAYNSPLHF
once,TRBV4-2,TRBD1,TRBJ1-5,TGTGCCAGCAGCCAGGACAGGTATAGCAATCAGCCCCAGCATTTT,CASSQDRYSNQPQHF
few,TRBV10-3,NA,TRBJ1-1,TGTGCCATCAGTGAGTCGAGCGGGGCGGTGGACACTGAAGCTTTCTTT,CAISESSGAVDTEAFF
few,TRBV10-3,NA,TRBJ1-1,TGTGCCCCCTTTGGGGAAGGGGGTATGAACACTGAAGCTTTCTTT,CAPFGEGGMNTEAFF
few,TRBV20-1,NA,TRBJ2-5,TGCAGTGCTAGACCCGTCTCAACGTCCGGCGAGACCCAGTACTTC,CSARPVSTSGETQYF
NA,TRBV27,TRBD1,TRBJ2-5,TGTGCCAGCAGTCATGGACAGGCGGGGACCCAGTACTTC,CASSHGQAGTQYF
NA,TRBV2,TRBD1,TRBJ1-5,TGTGCCAGCAGTGTTACAGGGGGAATTCAGCCCCAGCATTTT,CASSVTGGIQPQHF
NA,TRBV6-5,NA,TRBJ1-6,TGTGCCAGCAGTTACTCGAAGGGGATTTCACCCCTCCACTTT,CASSYSKGISPLHF
NA,TRBV11-2,TRBD2,TRBJ2-1,TGTGCCAGCAGCTTGGGGGGGGAGCAGTTCTTC,CASSLGGEQFF
NA,TRBV19,TRBD1,TRBJ1-2,TGTGCCAGTAGTGTCAACCGGGACAGCTATGGCTACACCTTC,CASSVNRDSYGYTF
few,TRBV15,NA,TRBJ1-1,TGTGCCACCACGGCGACAGGATTTATCACTGAAGCTTTCTTT,CATTATGFITEAFF
NA,TRBV12-3/TRBV12-4,TRBD1,TRBJ2-3,TGTGCCAGCAGGGACAGGGGCGTAGATACGCAGTATTTT,CASRDRGVDTQYF
medium-sized,TRBV20-1,NA,TRBJ1-5,TGCAGTGCTAGCGGTAAGGGGTCGCGCACAGCTCAGCCCCAGCATTTT,CSASGKGSRTAQPQHF
medium-sized,TRBV10-3,TRBD1,TRBJ2-2,TGTGCCATCAGGGCAGGGGGGAACACCGGGGAGCTGTTTTTT,CAIRAGGNTGELFF
few,TRBV27,TRBD1,TRBJ1-2,TGTGCCAGCAGAGGGACAGTAGACTATGGCTACACCTTC,CASRGTVDYGYTF
NA,TRBV11-2,NA,TRBJ1-2,TGTGCCAGCAGCTTATTATCGGGCTCTCGTGGCTACACCTTC,CASSLLSGSRGYTF
large,TRBV11-1,NA,TRBJ2-5,TGTGCCAGCAGTGTGGGGGGTCCGGGGACCCAGTACTTC,CASSVGGPGTQYF
once,TRBV2,TRBD2,TRBJ2-1,TGTGCCAGCAGTCGAGGGGAGGCGGGGGGGGATGAGCAGTTCTTC,CASSRGEAGGDEQFF
few,TRBV20-1,NA,TRBJ1-5,TGCAGTGCTAGAGATGAGATTGGGTTCTCCAATCAGCCCCAGCATTTT,CSARDEIGFSNQPQHF
once,TRBV11-3,NA,TRBJ2-5,TGTGCCAGCAGCCCCCAAGAGACCCAGTACTTC,CASSPQETQYF
NA,TRBV11-2,NA,TRBJ1-2,TGTGCCAGCAGCCCGAGCAGGGGCCTAGCTAACTATGGCTACACCTTC,CASSPSRGLANYGYTF
few,TRBV6-4,NA,TRBJ1-1,TGTGCCAGCAGCTCGGGACAGAACACTGAAGCTTTCTTT,CASSSGQNTEAFF
NA,TRBV2,TRBD1,TRBJ1-1,TGTGCCAGCATCTTGGGACAGATTTTGAACACTGAAGCTTTCTTT,CASILGQILNTEAFF
few,TRBV7-9,NA,TRBJ1-4,TGTGCCAGCAGCCCAGGGGAGGAAAAACTGTTTTTT,CASSPGEEKLFF
few,TRBV12-3/TRBV12-4,TRBD2,TRBJ2-5,TGTGCCAGCAGCCCCCAAGCCCCCGGGGGGGGCTTAGAGACCCAGTACTTC,CASSPQAPGGGLETQYF
few,TRBV19,NA,TRBJ1-5,TGTGCCAGTAGTATAACCGGAGGGGACGATCAGCCCCAGCATTTT,CASSITGGDDQPQHF
NA,TRBV2,NA,TRBJ1-5,TGTGCCAGCAGCAGAGACCCAGGGGGCAATCAGCCCCAGCATTTT,CASSRDPGGNQPQHF
NA,TRBV6-5,TRBD1,TRBJ1-6,TGTGCCAGCAGTTACTCCACAGGGGATTCACCCCTCCACTTT,CASSYSTGDSPLHF
few,TRBV6-2/TRBV6-3,NA,TRBJ1-5,TGTGCCAGCAGCTCAAGGGGGAATAGCAATCAGCCCCAGCATTTT,CASSSRGNSNQPQHF
few,TRBV20-1,NA,TRBJ1-1,TGCAGTGCTCCCCCAGGGAACACTGAAGCTTTCTTT,CSAPPGNTEAFF
NA,TRBV27,NA,TRBJ1-2,TGTGCCAGCAGGATTTTGGGCACAGGGTCTCACTATGGCTACACCTTC,CASRILGTGSHYGYTF
NA,TRBV27,NA,TRBJ2-7,TGTGCCAGCAGTCTCGGACGTCTCAGCTCCTACGAGCAGTACTTC,CASSLGRLSSYEQYF
NA,TRBV20-1,NA,TRBJ1-6,TGCAGTGCTGGCCCTCCGGGGGGAGGGGACTCACCCCTCCACTTT,CSAGPPGGGDSPLHF
few,TRBV20-1,NA,TRBJ2-5,TGCAGTGCTAGAATAGGCAGCTCGCCTGAGACCCAGTACTTC,CSARIGSSPETQYF
NA,TRBV6-1,TRBD1,TRBJ2-3,TGTGCCAGCAGTCGGGGACAGGGGGACCCGTATTTT,CASSRGQGDPYF
NA,TRBV20-1,NA,TRBJ1-2,TGCAGTGCTAGAGATCCCCCCCCGAGTGGCTATGGCTACACCTTC,CSARDPPPSGYGYTF
NA,TRBV20-1,TRBD1,TRBJ1-2,TGCAGTGCTAATTCCGTACTGGGGACAGGGGTAGAGTATGGCTACACCTTC,CSANSVLGTGVEYGYTF
NA,TRBV6-1,NA,TRBJ1-4,TGTGCCAGCAGCCGTAACCGGGACCGGGTTTCCCGGCTGTTTTTT,CASSRNRDRVSRLFF
NA,TRBV15,NA,TRBJ2-7,TGTGCCACCAGCAAGGGGGACGCCCTGAGGGAGCAGTACTTC,CATSKGDALREQYF
NA,TRBV5-1,NA,TRBJ1-5,TGCGCCAGCAGCCCCGGGACAACAGGGAGCAATCAGCCCCAGCATTTT,CASSPGTTGSNQPQHF
NA,TRBV7-2,NA,TRBJ2-3,TGTGCCAGCAGCTTTACCGACACAGATACGCAGTATTTT,CASSFTDTDTQYF
few,TRBV20-1,TRBD2,TRBJ2-1,TGCAGTGCTCCGGCAGGACTAGCGGCTTACAATGAGCAGTTCTTC,CSAPAGLAAYNEQFF
NA,TRBV2,NA,TRBJ1-2,TGTGCCTGCGGCCGGGACGGTCCATATGGCTACACCTTC,CACGRDGPYGYTF
few,TRBV30,TRBD1,TRBJ1-2,TGTGCCTGGAGTGCGACACAGGGGACGGGCTACACCTTC,CAWSATQGTGYTF
NA,TRBV30,NA,TRBJ1-2,TGTGCCTGGAGTGTACGAGTCAGGGGAGCGGGGGGCTACACCTTC,CAWSVRVRGAGGYTF